The clone carrying this T cell receptor (beta chain) has a handful of counts. Clones were sequenced by immunoSEQ multiplex PCR, and TCRdb holds only the in-frame ones, with some missing. The data hold about 98,000 clones, with approximately 90% observed a single time. This CDR3 has 15 residues. Germline V gene sequence: CDR1 KGHSH, CDR2 LQKENI. Trimming removed 3 bases from V and 3 bases from J; junction bases left unmatched: 7. This record belongs to a study of T cell changes during pregnancy in multiple sclerosis. The J gene is TRBJ1-1, the V gene TRBV18; 7 bases fit TRBD1. The source of this sequence is a female donor in good health, enrolled as a control in a pregnancy study. The sample here was peripheral blood, taken after pregnancy. The CDR3 coding sequence is TGTGCCAGCTCACCCAGGGGGGCGGTGGACACTGAAGCTTTCTTT. Translated: CASSPRGAVDTEAFF.